These T cell receptor beta chains were read from a single sample in a study of T-cell reconstitution after alpha-beta-depleted transplantation in children. TCRdb analysed the PCR reads with MiXCR anew, one entry per CDR3 protein. The profile shows 260,000 or so distinct CDR3 sequences, about 11% of them singletons. Source: PBMCs from the stem cell graft donor, taken from the stem cell graft. These receptors all stem from a human donor who donated a stem cell graft to a child with acute lymphoblastic leukemia. Each CDR3 is given with its conserved first and last residue. The D gene is left open where the match is weak. Size tells how often a clone was seen (once, few, many) or the class of an expanded clone, and some rows leave it out.

>TRBV29-1|TRBJ2-1|NA|many
TGCAGCGTTGAATTATATGAGCAGTTCTTC
CSVELYEQFF
>TRBV20-1|TRBJ2-7|NA|many
TGCAGTGCTAGAGATCTAGTAGCCTCCTACGAGCAGTACTTC
CSARDLVASYEQYF
>TRBV15|TRBJ2-7|NA|many
TGTGCCACCAGCAGAGATCAGGGTCTGGGAGACGAGCAGTACTTC
CATSRDQGLGDEQYF
>TRBV14|TRBJ2-1|NA|many
TGTGCCAGCAGTCGGGATTGGAATGAGCAGTTCTTC
CASSRDWNEQFF
>TRBV20-1|TRBJ1-2|NA|many
TGCAGTGCTGAGACAGACCTAAACTATGGCTACACCTTC
CSAETDLNYGYTF
>TRBV5-1|TRBJ2-6|TRBD1|many
TGCGCCAGCAGCTCCTGGGACAGGGATGGTGGGGCCAACGTCCTGACTTTC
CASSSWDRDGGANVLTF
>TRBV18|TRBJ1-1|TRBD1|few
TGTGCCAGCTCACCTCCGACAGGGAAGAACACTGAAGCTTTCTTT
CASSPPTGKNTEAFF
>TRBV12-3/TRBV12-4|TRBJ1-4|NA|few
TGTGCCAGCGCCCCTGAGAATACCAATGAAAAACTGTTTTTT
CASAPENTNEKLFF
>TRBV12-3/TRBV12-4|TRBJ2-1|TRBD2|many
TGTGCCAGCAGAGTTGGACTAGGCTCCTACAATGAGCAGTTCTTC
CASRVGLGSYNEQFF
>TRBV27|TRBJ1-5|NA|many
TGTGCCAGCAGTTATCAAGGGGGCAATCAGCCCCAGCATTTT
CASSYQGGNQPQHF
>TRBV29-1|TRBJ2-7|NA|many
TGCAGCGTTTTGGTAGTAGCGGACTCCTACGAGCAGTACTTC
CSVLVVADSYEQYF
>TRBV12-5|TRBJ1-1|NA|many
TGTGCTAGTGGTTTGGTAGGTCTGGAAGCTTTCTTT
CASGLVGLEAFF
>TRBV19|TRBJ2-1|NA|NA
TGTGCCAGTAGCATGGGAACCTGGAATGAGCAGTTCTTC
CASSMGTWNEQFF
>TRBV10-3|TRBJ1-4|NA|many
TGTGCCATCAGTGAGAGGGCGCAGGCCCTGAATGAAAAACTGTTTTTT
CAISERAQALNEKLFF
>TRBV4-3|TRBJ2-3|NA|many
TGCGCCAGCAGCCAAGAAAGGGCTCCGGGCGCAGATACGCAGTATTTT
CASSQERAPGADTQYF
>TRBV24-1|TRBJ2-1|TRBD2|NA
TGTGCCACCAGAAGCGGGAGGGCCGACGGTGAGCAGTTCTTC
CATRSGRADGEQFF
>TRBV6-1|TRBJ1-4|TRBD1|many
TGTGCCAGCAGTCCCAGGGGGACGGATGAAAAACTGTTTTTT
CASSPRGTDEKLFF
>TRBV5-1|TRBJ2-2|TRBD2|few
TGCGCCAGCGGGGGACTAGCGGGAGTCGGAACCGGGGAGCTGTTTTTT
CASGGLAGVGTGELFF
>TRBV6-5|TRBJ2-7|NA|many
TGTGCCAGCAGTTACTCTAGTGACGAGCAGTACTTC
CASSYSSDEQYF
>TRBV7-2|TRBJ2-5|NA|many
TGTGCCAGCAGCTTAAATGCAGGGTGGAGGGAGACCCAGTACTTC
CASSLNAGWRETQYF
>TRBV9|TRBJ1-2|NA|many
TGTGCCAGCGGGAACTATGGCTACACCTTC
CASGNYGYTF
>TRBV29-1|TRBJ2-1|NA|many
TGCAGCGTTGAAGTGCTGTATCTACCCACCATGCGGGGCTACAATGAGCAGTTCTTC
CSVEVLYLPTMRGYNEQFF
>TRBV5-1|TRBJ1-4|NA|many
TGCGCCAGCAGCTTAGGACAGAGTAATGAAAAACTGTTTTTT
CASSLGQSNEKLFF
>TRBV12-3/TRBV12-4|TRBJ1-3|NA|many
TGTGCCAGCATTTTACAGGGCTCTGGAAACACCATATATTTT
CASILQGSGNTIYF
>TRBV29-1|TRBJ1-1|NA|many
TGCAGCGTTGAACAGGGGAACACTGAAGCTTTCTTT
CSVEQGNTEAFF
>TRBV7-8|TRBJ2-3|TRBD2|many
TGTGCCAGCAGCGGGACTAGAAGATCAGATACGCAGTATTTT
CASSGTRRSDTQYF